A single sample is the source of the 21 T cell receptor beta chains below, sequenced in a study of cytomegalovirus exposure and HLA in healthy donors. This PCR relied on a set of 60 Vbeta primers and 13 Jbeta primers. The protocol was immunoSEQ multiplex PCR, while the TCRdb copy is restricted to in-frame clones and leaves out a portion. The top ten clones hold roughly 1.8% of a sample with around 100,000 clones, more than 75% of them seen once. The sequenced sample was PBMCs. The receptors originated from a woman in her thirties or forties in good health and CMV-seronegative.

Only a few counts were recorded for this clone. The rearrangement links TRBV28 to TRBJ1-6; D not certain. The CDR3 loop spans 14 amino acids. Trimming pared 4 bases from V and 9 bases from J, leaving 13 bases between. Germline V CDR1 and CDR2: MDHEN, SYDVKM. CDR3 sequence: CASSSTVPSSPLHF. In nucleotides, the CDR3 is TGTGCCAGCAGTTCAACAGTTCCGAGTTCACCCCTCCACTTT.

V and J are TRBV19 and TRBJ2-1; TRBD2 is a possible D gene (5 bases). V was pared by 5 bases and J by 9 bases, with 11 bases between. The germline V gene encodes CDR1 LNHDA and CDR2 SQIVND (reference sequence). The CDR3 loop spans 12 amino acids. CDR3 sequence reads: CASSVLASEQFF. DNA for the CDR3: TGTGCCAGTAGTGTTTTAGCGAGTGAGCAGTTCTTC.

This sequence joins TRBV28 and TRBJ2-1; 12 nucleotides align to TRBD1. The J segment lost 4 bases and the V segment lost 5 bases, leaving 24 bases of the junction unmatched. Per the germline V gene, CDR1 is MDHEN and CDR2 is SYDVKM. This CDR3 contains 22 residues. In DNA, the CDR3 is TGTGCCAGCAGTACCGAGAGAACCGGGACAGGGGGCGGCCGGTGGGATTACAATGAGCAGTTCTTC. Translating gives CASSTERTGTGGGRWDYNEQFF. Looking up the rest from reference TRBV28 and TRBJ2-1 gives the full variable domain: DVKVTQSSRYLVKRTGEKVFLECVQDMDHENMFWYRQDPGLGLRLIYFSYDVKMKEKGDIPEGYSVSREKKERFSLILESASTNQTSMYLCASSTERTGTGGGRWDYNEQFFGPGTRLTVL.

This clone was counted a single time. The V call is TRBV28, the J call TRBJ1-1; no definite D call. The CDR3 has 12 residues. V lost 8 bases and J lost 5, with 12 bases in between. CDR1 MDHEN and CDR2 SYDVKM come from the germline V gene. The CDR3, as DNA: TGTGCCAGCCTAACAGACGTAACTGAAGCTTTCTTT. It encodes CASLTDVTEAFF.

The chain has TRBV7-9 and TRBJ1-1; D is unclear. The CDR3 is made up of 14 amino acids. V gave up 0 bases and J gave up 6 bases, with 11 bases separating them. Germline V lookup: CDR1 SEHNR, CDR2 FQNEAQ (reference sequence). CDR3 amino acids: CASSLAGRLAEAFF. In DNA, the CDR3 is TGTGCCAGCAGCTTAGCGGGCAGGCTGGCTGAAGCTTTCTTT.

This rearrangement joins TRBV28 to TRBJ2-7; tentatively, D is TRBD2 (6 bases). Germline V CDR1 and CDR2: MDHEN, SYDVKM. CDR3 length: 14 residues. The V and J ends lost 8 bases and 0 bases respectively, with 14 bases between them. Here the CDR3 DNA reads TGTGCCAGCGGACGACTAGTGCTCTCCTACGAGCAGTACTTC. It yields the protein CASGRLVLSYEQYF.

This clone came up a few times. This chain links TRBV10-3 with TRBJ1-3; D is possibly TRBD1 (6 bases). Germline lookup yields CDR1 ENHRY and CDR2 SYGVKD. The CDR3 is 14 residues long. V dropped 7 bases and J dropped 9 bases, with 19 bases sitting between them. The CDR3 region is CAITGQRPGVTIYF. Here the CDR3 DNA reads TGTGCCATCACCGGACAGCGACCAGGAGTCACCATATATTTT.

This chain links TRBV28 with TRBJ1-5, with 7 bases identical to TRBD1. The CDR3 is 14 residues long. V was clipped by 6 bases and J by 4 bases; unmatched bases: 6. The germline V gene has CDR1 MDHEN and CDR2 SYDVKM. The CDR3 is CASRTGRWNQPQHF. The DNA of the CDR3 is TGTGCCAGCAGGACAGGGAGATGGAATCAGCCCCAGCATTTT.

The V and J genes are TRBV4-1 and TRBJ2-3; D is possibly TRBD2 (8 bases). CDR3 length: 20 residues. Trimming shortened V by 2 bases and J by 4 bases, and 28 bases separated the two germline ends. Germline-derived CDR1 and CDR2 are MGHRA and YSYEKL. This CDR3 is CASSQRGQIAGFSYADTQYF. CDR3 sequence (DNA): TGCGCCAGCAGCCAAAGGGGGCAGATAGCGGGATTCAGTTATGCAGATACGCAGTATTTT.

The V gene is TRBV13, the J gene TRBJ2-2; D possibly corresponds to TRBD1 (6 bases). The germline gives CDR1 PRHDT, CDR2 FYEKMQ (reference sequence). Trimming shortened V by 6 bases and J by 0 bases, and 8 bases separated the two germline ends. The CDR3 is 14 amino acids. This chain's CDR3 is CASRAGANTGELFF. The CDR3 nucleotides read TGTGCCAGCAGGGCAGGGGCGAACACCGGGGAGCTGTTTTTT.

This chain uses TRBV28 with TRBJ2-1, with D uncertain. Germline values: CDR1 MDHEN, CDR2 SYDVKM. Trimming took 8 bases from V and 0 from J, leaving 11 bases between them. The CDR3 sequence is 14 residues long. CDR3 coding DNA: TGTGCCAGCCTGGGCGTGAGCTCCTACAATGAGCAGTTCTTC. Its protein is CASLGVSSYNEQFF.

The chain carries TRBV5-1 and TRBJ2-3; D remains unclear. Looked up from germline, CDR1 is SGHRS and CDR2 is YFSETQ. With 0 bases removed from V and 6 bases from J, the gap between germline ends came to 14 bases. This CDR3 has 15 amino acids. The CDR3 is CASSLGFGAQDTQYF. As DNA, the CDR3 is TGCGCCAGCAGCTTGGGGTTTGGAGCGCAGGATACGCAGTATTTT. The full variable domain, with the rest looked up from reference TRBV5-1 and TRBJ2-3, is KAGVTQTPRYLIKTRGQQVTLSCSPISGHRSVSWYQQTPGQGLQFLFEYFSETQRNKGNFPGRFSGRQFSNSRSEMNVSTLELGDSALYLCASSLGFGAQDTQYFGPGTRLTVL.

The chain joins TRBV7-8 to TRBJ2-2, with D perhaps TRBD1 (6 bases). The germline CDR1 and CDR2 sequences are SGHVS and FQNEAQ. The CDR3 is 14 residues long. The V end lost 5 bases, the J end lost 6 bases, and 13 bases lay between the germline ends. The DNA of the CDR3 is TGTGCCAGCAGCCCTAGGACAGCCGCCGGGGAGCTGTTTTTT. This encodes CASSPRTAAGELFF.

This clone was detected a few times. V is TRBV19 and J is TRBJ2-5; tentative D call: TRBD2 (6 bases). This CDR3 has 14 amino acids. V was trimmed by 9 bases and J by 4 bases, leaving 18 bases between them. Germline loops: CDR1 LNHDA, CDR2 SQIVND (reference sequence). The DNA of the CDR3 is TGTGCCAGCTCCGGGACTCAAAAAAGAGAGACCCAGTACTTC. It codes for CASSGTQKRETQYF.

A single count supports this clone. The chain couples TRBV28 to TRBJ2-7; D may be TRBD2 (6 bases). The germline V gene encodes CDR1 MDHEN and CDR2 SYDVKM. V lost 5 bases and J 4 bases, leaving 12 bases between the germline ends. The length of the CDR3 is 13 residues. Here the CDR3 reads CASSPPGLYEQYF. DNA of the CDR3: TGTGCCAGCAGTCCCCCGGGACTGTACGAGCAGTACTTC.

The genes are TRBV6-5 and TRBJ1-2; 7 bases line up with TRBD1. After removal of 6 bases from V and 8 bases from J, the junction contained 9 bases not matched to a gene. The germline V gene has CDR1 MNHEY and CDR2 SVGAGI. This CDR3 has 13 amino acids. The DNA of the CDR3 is TGTGCCAGCAGCGGAACAGGGGCGCAAGGCTACACCTTC. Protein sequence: CASSGTGAQGYTF.

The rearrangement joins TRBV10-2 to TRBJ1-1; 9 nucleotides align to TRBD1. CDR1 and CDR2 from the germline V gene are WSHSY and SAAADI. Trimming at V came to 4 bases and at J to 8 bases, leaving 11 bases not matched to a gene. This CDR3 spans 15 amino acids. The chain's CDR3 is CASSASGTGRQEAFF. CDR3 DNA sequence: TGCGCCAGCAGTGCCTCGGGGACAGGGAGGCAGGAAGCTTTCTTT.

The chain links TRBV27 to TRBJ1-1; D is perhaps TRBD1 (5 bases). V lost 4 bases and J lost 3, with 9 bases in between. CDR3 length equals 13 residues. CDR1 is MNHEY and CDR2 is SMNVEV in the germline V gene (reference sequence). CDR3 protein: CASSWTGDTEAFF. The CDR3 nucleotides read TGTGCCAGCAGTTGGACGGGGGACACTGAAGCTTTCTTT.

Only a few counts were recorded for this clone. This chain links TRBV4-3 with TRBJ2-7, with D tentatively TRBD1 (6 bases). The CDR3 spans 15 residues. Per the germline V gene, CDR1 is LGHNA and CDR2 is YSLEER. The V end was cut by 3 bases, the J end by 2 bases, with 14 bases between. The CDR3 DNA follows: TGCGCCAGCAGCCAGGTTGGACAGAGCGCCTACGAGCAGTACTTC. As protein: CASSQVGQSAYEQYF.

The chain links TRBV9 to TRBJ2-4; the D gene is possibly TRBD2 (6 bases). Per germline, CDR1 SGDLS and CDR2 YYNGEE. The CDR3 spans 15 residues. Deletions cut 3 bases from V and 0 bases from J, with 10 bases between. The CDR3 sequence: CASSAGTQAKNIQYF. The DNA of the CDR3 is TGTGCCAGCAGCGCCGGGACTCAAGCCAAAAACATTCAGTACTTC.

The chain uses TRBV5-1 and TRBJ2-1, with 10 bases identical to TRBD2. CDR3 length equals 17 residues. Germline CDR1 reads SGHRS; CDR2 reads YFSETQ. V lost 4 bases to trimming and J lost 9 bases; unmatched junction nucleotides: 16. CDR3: CASSPQAGGPSLAEQFF. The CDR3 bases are TGCGCCAGCAGCCCCCAAGCGGGAGGGCCCTCTCTGGCTGAGCAGTTCTTC.